Sequencing of this T cell receptor beta chain was carried out in a study of CXCR3-negative and CXCR3-positive naive CD8 T cells. Study results and caveats: Diversity proved comparably high across both naive subsets and much lower in memory CD8+ cells. For CXCR3-positive naive cells, TRB CDR3s were more hydrophobic than those of CXCR3-negative naive cells. Similar TRBV-TRBJ usage was seen in naive cells (both CXCR3-negative and CXCR3-positive), but memory cells differed. Most assays used freshly isolated PBMCs, as cryopreservation partially reduced CXCR3.

A word on this clonotype: What it binds is unknown.

The CDR3 spans 15 residues. The germline V gene has CDR1 MDHEN and CDR2 SYDVKM. UMI-labeled 5' RACE yielded the TRB cDNA libraries. Following a re-call of the 5' RACE reads, TCRdb has one entry per CDR3 protein and lacks DNA. Its table records about 42,000 distinct CDR3 sequences. The source material was naive CXCR3- CD8+ T cells from blood. The subset: CD45RO-CCR7+CD27+CD95- naive CD8+ T cells lacking CXCR3 (TNR3-). This receptor was identified in a human donor in good health. Some clones in this sample may be carry-over from other donors' samples. V usage is TRBV28 and J usage is TRBJ2-3; the D gene TCRdb calls, TRBD1, cannot be checked with no DNA. The CDR3 sequence: CASLKYRGPTDTQYF.